This T cell receptor beta chain was obtained from a study of OX40 agonist ivuxolimab in advanced cancers. Study overall: Ivuxolimab was administered intravenously to patients at 0.01 to 10 mg/kg every 2 weeks. Partial responses, seen in three patients, involved one hepatocellular carcinoma and two cutaneous melanomas. Study conclusions and caveats: Clonal expansion was seen in CD4+ and CD8+ blood T cells by week 6 at 0.1 to 3.0 mg/kg. No antigen was identified for the clonally expanded peripheral T cells.

The ends were cut back, 5 bases at V and 9 bases at J, with 16 bases in the middle. CDR3 length: 13 amino acids. Germline CDR1 and CDR2: MNHEY and SVGAGI. Sequencing used immunoSEQ multiplex PCR; TCRdb keeps in-frame clones, though not all of them. The table records approximately 49,000 clones, about 86% of them present only once. As regards this clone: Its specificity is unknown.

The chain combines TRBV6-5 with TRBJ1-2; TRBD1 is a possible D gene (5 bases). Sample: CD4+ or CD8+ T cells sorted from blood, taken in a trial of the OX40 agonist ivuxolimab. The sequence was collected from an adult with an advanced solid tumor such as melanoma, head and neck, liver or kidney cancer. CDR3 region: CASSTRQFLRYTF. DNA for the CDR3: TGTGCCAGCAGTACGAGACAGTTTCTACGCTACACCTTC.